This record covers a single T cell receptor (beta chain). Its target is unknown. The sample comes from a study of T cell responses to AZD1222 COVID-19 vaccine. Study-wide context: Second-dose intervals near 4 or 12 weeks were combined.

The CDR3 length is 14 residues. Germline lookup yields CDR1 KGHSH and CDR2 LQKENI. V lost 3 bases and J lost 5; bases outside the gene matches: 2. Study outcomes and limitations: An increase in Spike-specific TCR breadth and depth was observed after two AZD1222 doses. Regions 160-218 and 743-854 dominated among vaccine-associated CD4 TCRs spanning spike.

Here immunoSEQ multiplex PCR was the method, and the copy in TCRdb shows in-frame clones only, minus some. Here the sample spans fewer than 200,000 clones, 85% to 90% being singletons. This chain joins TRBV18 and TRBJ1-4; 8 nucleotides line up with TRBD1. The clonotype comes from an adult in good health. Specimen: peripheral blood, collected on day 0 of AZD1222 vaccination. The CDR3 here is CASSPGQGNEKLFF. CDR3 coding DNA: TGTGCCAGCTCACCCGGACAGGGAAATGAAAAACTGTTTTTT.